The 28 T cell receptor beta chains below come from one sample, sequenced in a study of T cell changes during pregnancy in multiple sclerosis. Produced via immunoSEQ multiplex PCR; TCRdb's table is partial and in-frame only. The repertoire includes about 67,000 clones, roughly 90% of them detected once, and approximately 3% sits in the top ten. The specimen was peripheral blood, collected in the second trimester of pregnancy. These receptors were collected from a female donor in good health, enrolled as a control in a pregnancy study.

The chain joins TRBV7-3 to TRBJ2-1; the match to TRBD2 covers 14 bases. The CDR3 extends over 17 amino acids. V was clipped by 0 bases and J by 11 bases; unmatched bases: 9. Germline CDR1 SGHTA, CDR2 FQGTGA. CDR3 sequence: CASSLTGLAGASGQQFF. The CDR3 DNA sequence: TGTGCCAGCAGCTTAACGGGACTAGCGGGAGCAAGTGGTCAGCAGTTCTTC.

The genes are TRBV6-4 and TRBJ2-1; 9 nucleotides align to TRBD2. Unmatched junction bases numbered 8, after V lost 3 bases and J lost 8 bases. The length of the CDR3 is 15 residues. CDR1 and CDR2 (germline): MRHNA, SNTAGT. The CDR3 region is CASSEEASGKDEQFF. CDR3 nucleotide sequence: TGTGCCAGCAGTGAGGAGGCTAGCGGGAAGGATGAGCAGTTCTTC.

The chain employs TRBV5-1 and TRBJ1-2; tentatively, D is TRBD1 (5 bases). Germline V gene sequence: CDR1 SGHRS, CDR2 YFSETQ. The CDR3 has 13 residues. Between the trimmed V and J ends, which lost 4 bases and 5 bases, there was a span of 12 bases. CDR3 residues: CASSPGGDYGYTF. DNA of the CDR3: TGCGCCAGCAGCCCCGGGGGGGATTATGGCTACACCTTC.

The CDR3 DNA follows: TGTGCCAGCAGTTCCCGACAGGTTAGAGAGCCCCAGCATTTT. Its protein product is CASSSRQVREPQHF. The chain links TRBV27 to TRBJ1-5; TRBD1 might be the D (6 bases). This CDR3 is 14 amino acids long. From germline, CDR1 is MNHEY and CDR2 SMNVEV (reference sequence). V lost 4 bases, J lost 8 bases, and 15 bases lay in between.

The V gene is TRBV10-1, the J gene TRBJ2-7, with D perhaps TRBD1 (6 bases). Trimming shortened V by 3 bases and J by 4 bases, and 13 bases separated the two germline ends. Germline assignment: CDR1 WNHNN and CDR2 SYGVQD (reference sequence). This CDR3 has 14 amino acids. The chain's CDR3 is CASSDGTIEYEQYF. For the CDR3, the DNA is TGCGCCAGCAGTGATGGGACAATTGAGTACGAGCAGTACTTC.

The chain carries TRBV5-1 and TRBJ2-5; D is possibly TRBD2 (5 bases). V lost 3 bases and J 1 base, leaving 19 bases between the germline ends. The CDR3 loop spans 17 amino acids. Germline values: CDR1 SGHRS, CDR2 YFSETQ. The CDR3 spells CASSWTHRADFQETQYF. CDR3 nucleotide sequence: TGCGCCAGCAGCTGGACCCACAGAGCGGACTTCCAAGAGACCCAGTACTTC.

The J gene is TRBJ1-5, the V gene TRBV21-1. TRBV21-1 is listed as a pseudogene. The CDR3 length is 13 residues. The DNA for the CDR3 is TGTGCCAGCAGCAAAGACGGCGCCGAGGCCCAGCATTTT. Translation: CASSKDGAEAQHF.

This rearrangement joins TRBV10-3 to TRBJ2-7; 8 bases line up with TRBD1. Germline lookup yields CDR1 ENHRY and CDR2 SYGVKD. The CDR3 totals 13 residues. The V and J ends lost 2 bases and 4 bases, in that order; junction bases with no gene match: 1. CDR3 in amino acids: CAISEGQGYEQYF. The CDR3 DNA reads TGTGCCATCAGTGAGGGACAGGGATACGAGCAGTACTTC.

The chain links TRBV5-4 to TRBJ2-3; weak D call: TRBD2 (6 bases). V was trimmed by 1 base and J by 4 bases, leaving 13 bases between them. The CDR3 loop spans 15 amino acids. Germline V gene lookup returns CDR1 SGHNT and CDR2 YYREEE (reference sequence). CDR3 bases: TGTGCCAGCAGCTTGTCCCCAGGAGGGTCAGATACGCAGTATTTT. This gives the protein CASSLSPGGSDTQYF.

The genes are TRBV7-2 and TRBJ2-1; no reliable D call. The germline CDR1 and CDR2 sequences are SGHTA and FQGNSA. Trimming shortened V by 3 bases and J by 1 base, and 10 bases separated the two germline ends. The CDR3 has 15 amino acids. CDR3 sequence: CASSLGAASYNEQFF. CDR3 in DNA: TGTGCCAGCAGCTTGGGCGCCGCTTCCTACAATGAGCAGTTCTTC.

This clone was counted a few times. This chain connects TRBV2 to TRBJ2-5; 10 bases align to TRBD1. The CDR3 loop spans 14 amino acids. The V gene's germline CDR1 is SNHLY and CDR2 FYNNEI. The V gene end was trimmed by 5 bases and the J gene end by 4 bases; junction bases not matched to a gene: 4. CDR3 sequence: CASSRQGARETQYF. The CDR3 bases are TGTGCCAGCAGTAGACAGGGGGCACGAGAGACCCAGTACTTC.

This chain links TRBV10-1 with TRBJ2-5, with 9 bases fitting TRBD2. Germline CDR1 reads WNHNN; CDR2 reads SYGVQD (reference sequence). The junction had 2 bases not matched to a gene; V was cut back by 3 bases and J by 3 bases. The CDR3 loop spans 14 amino acids. The CDR3 nucleotides read TGCGCCAGCAGTGACGGCGGGGGGGAAGAGACCCAGTACTTC. Its protein product is CASSDGGGEETQYF.

This chain joins TRBV7-2 and TRBJ2-5, with D perhaps TRBD1 (5 bases). With 5 bases removed from V and 4 bases from J, the gap between germline ends came to 11 bases. This CDR3 region has 13 residues. Looked up from germline, CDR1 is SGHTA and CDR2 is FQGNSA. In DNA, the CDR3 is TGTGCCAGCAGCCAGACAGTGCGAGAGACCCAGTACTTC. This gives the protein CASSQTVRETQYF. The whole variable domain, remainder taken from reference TRBV7-2 and TRBJ2-5, is GAGVSQSPSNKVTEKGKDVELRCDPISGHTALYWYRQSLGQGLEFLIYFQGNSAPDKSGLPSDRFSAERTGGSVSTLTIQRTQQEDSAVYLCASSQTVRETQYFGPGTRLLVL.

This chain joins TRBV7-9 and TRBJ2-3, with 7 nucleotides matching TRBD2. CDR3 length: 14 amino acids. Looked up from germline, CDR1 is SEHNR and CDR2 is FQNEAQ (reference sequence). Trimming removed 2 bases from V and 6 bases from J; junction bases left unmatched: 5. CDR3 in DNA: TGTGCCAGCAGCTTATGGGGGGGGGACGATACGCAGTATTTT. This translates into CASSLWGGDDTQYF.

The chain couples TRBV29-1 to TRBJ2-7; D remains unclear. V shed 6 bases and J shed 1 base, with 10 bases lying between them. The CDR3 runs to 12 residues. CDR1 and CDR2 from the germline V gene are SQVTM and ANQGSEA. CDR3 coding DNA: TGCAGCGTCCTTCAGGATTCCTACGAGCAGTACTTC. It is translated as CSVLQDSYEQYF.

The chain links TRBV28 to TRBJ1-5; D is unclear. Per the germline V gene, CDR1 is MDHEN and CDR2 is SYDVKM. Trimming pared 3 bases from V and 8 bases from J, leaving 11 bases between. The CDR3 has 13 residues. The CDR3 sequence is CASSLVSREPQHF. The CDR3 DNA reads as TGTGCCAGCAGTTTGGTGTCTCGCGAGCCCCAGCATTTT.

The chain links TRBV4-2 to TRBJ2-1; D might be TRBD2 (6 bases). Looked up from germline, CDR1 is LGHNA and CDR2 is YNFKEQ. The CDR3 runs 13 residues. Trimming removed 4 bases from V and 6 bases from J, with 10 bases in between. DNA of the CDR3: TGTGCCAGCAGCCCCGGGACTCTCAATGAGCAGTTCTTC. Its protein product is CASSPGTLNEQFF.

The rearrangement uses TRBV18 and TRBJ2-2, with TRBD1 matching 7 bases. Germline assignment: CDR1 KGHSH and CDR2 LQKENI. V shed 2 bases and J 4 bases; nucleotides not matched to a gene: 4. The CDR3 spans 15 residues. CDR3 nucleotide sequence: TGTGCCAGCTCACCAGGACAGGCCGTCACCGGGGAGCTGTTTTTT. It codes for CASSPGQAVTGELFF. Together with reference TRBV18 and TRBJ2-2, the CDR3 gives the full variable domain: NAGVMQNPRHLVRRRGQEARLRCSPMKGHSHVYWYRQLPEEGLKFMVYLQKENIIDESGMPKERFSAEFPKEGPSILRIQQVVRGDSAAYFCASSPGQAVTGELFFGEGSRLTVL.

The chain is built from TRBV5-1 and TRBJ2-3; 13 nucleotides match TRBD2. In germline, CDR1 is SGHRS, CDR2 YFSETQ. Trimming removed 4 bases from V and 5 bases from J; junction bases left unmatched: 13. This CDR3 is built from 18 residues. CDR3 sequence (DNA): TGCGCCAGCAGCCCCTGGACTAGCGGGAGCCATCTCGGAGATACGCAGTATTTT. Translating it yields CASSPWTSGSHLGDTQYF. The variable domain in full, with the rest retrieved from reference TRBV5-1 and TRBJ2-3, is KAGVTQTPRYLIKTRGQQVTLSCSPISGHRSVSWYQQTPGQGLQFLFEYFSETQRNKGNFPGRFSGRQFSNSRSEMNVSTLELGDSALYLCASSPWTSGSHLGDTQYFGPGTRLTVL.

The V gene is TRBV27, the J gene TRBJ2-2, with TRBD2 matching over 9 bases. Germline values: CDR1 MNHEY, CDR2 SMNVEV (reference sequence). This CDR3 spans 14 amino acids. Trimming at V came to 5 bases and at J to 5 bases, leaving 3 bases not matched to a gene. The CDR3 DNA is TGTGCCAGCAGTAGCGGGGGGAAAACCGGGGAGCTGTTTTTT. Protein: CASSSGGKTGELFF.

Note on this clone: In the same sample, other DNA sequences code for this CDR3. The genes are TRBV7-9 and TRBJ2-7, with D maybe TRBD1 (6 bases). This CDR3 has 14 residues. Germline V gene lookup returns CDR1 SEHNR and CDR2 FQNEAQ (reference sequence). The germline V and J ends were trimmed by 5 bases and 2 bases, with 13 bases remaining between them. CDR3 sequence (DNA): TGTGCCAGCAGCCTCCCGAGGGACACCTACGAGCAGTACTTC. Protein: CASSLPRDTYEQYF.

This clone appeared a single time. The genes are TRBV15 and TRBJ2-3; TRBD1 agrees at 8 bases. V shed 0 bases and J 3 bases; nucleotides not matched to a gene: 5. This CDR3 comprises 16 residues. Germline assignment: CDR1 LNHNV and CDR2 YYDKDF (reference sequence). CDR3 region: CATSRDAQGATDTQYF. CDR3 nucleotide sequence: TGTGCCACCAGCAGAGATGCGCAGGGGGCGACAGATACGCAGTATTTT. Together with reference TRBV15 and TRBJ2-3, the CDR3 gives the full variable domain: DAMVIQNPRYQVTQFGKPVTLSCSQTLNHNVMYWYQQKSSQAPKLLFHYYDKDFNNEADTPDNFQSRRPNTSFCFLDIRSPGLGDTAMYLCATSRDAQGATDTQYFGPGTRLTVL.

This clone was recorded once. J is TRBJ1-2 and V is TRBV27, with TRBD1 as a possible D gene (6 bases). This CDR3 comprises 11 residues. V lost 6 bases, J lost 8 bases, and 10 bases lay in between. Germline V CDR1 and CDR2: MNHEY, SMNVEV (reference sequence). The DNA for the CDR3 is TGTGCCAGCAGCGGACAGTACGGCTACACCTTC. Translating it yields CASSGQYGYTF.

The rearrangement joins TRBV9 to TRBJ1-1; a weak D match, TRBD1 (5 bases). V dropped 1 base and J dropped 3 bases, with 10 bases sitting between them. This CDR3 comprises 14 residues. Germline CDR1 and CDR2: SGDLS and YYNGEE. The CDR3 is CASSVSGWDTEAFF. CDR3 in DNA: TGTGCCAGCAGCGTATCAGGGTGGGACACTGAAGCTTTCTTT. The full variable domain, with the rest looked up from reference TRBV9 and TRBJ1-1, is DSGVTQTPKHLITATGQRVTLRCSPRSGDLSVYWYQQSLDQGLQFLIQYYNGEERAKGNILERFSAQQFPDLHSELNLSSLELGDSALYFCASSVSGWDTEAFFGQGTRLTVV.

V gene TRBV2 combines with J gene TRBJ1-5; 7 bases line up with TRBD1. Unmatched junction bases numbered 3, after V lost 6 bases and J lost 4 bases. Germline CDR1 is SNHLY and CDR2 is FYNNEI. The CDR3 runs 13 residues. The CDR3 nucleotides are TGTGCCAGCAGGCCGGGACAGAATCAGCCCCAGCATTTT. This codes for CASRPGQNQPQHF.

V usage is TRBV9 and J usage is TRBJ1-4, with D unclear. CDR1 SGDLS and CDR2 YYNGEE come from the germline V gene. Between the trimmed V and J ends, which lost 4 bases and 7 bases, there was a span of 17 bases. The length of the CDR3 is 15 residues. In DNA form, the CDR3 reads TGTGCCAGCAGCCCACATACAGAAATCGGTGAAAAACTGTTTTTT. This encodes CASSPHTEIGEKLFF.

The rearrangement links TRBV19 to TRBJ2-3; 9 positions match TRBD1. The CDR3 covers 16 residues. Trimming removed 5 bases from V and 4 bases from J; junction bases left unmatched: 10. Per the germline V gene, CDR1 is LNHDA and CDR2 is SQIVND (reference sequence). CDR3 nucleotide sequence: TGTGCCAGTAGTGCCCCCCACAGGGGGCAAGCAGATACGCAGTATTTT. It is translated as CASSAPHRGQADTQYF.

The V call is TRBV7-3, the J call TRBJ2-1; 12 nucleotides line up with TRBD2. The CDR3 is 15 residues long. Losses at the gene ends were 4 bases for V and 4 bases for J; bases not matched to a gene: 2. Germline CDR1 and CDR2: SGHTA and FQGTGA. The CDR3 sequence is CASSWGLAGYNEQFF. CDR3 in DNA: TGTGCCAGCAGCTGGGGACTAGCGGGTTACAATGAGCAGTTCTTC.